This T cell receptor beta chain is drawn from a study of blood T cell repertoires in COVID-19. The overall study: Samples taken during acute and convalescent COVID-19 were collected in the United States, Italy and Spain.

Original analysis: Amplification of reference gene primers provided the estimated nucleated cell counts. Sequencing used immunoSEQ multiplex PCR; TCRdb keeps in-frame clones, though not all of them. V, J and clone size were drawn from that table, and D and trimming were deduced from the DNA. The sample carries about 230,000 clones, about 90% recorded once. J was trimmed by 0 bases and V by 5 bases; bases with no gene match: 15. Per the germline V gene, CDR1 is SGHAT and CDR2 is FQNNGV. The CDR3 length is 19 residues. Enrollees, about 18 to 100 years old, lived in about two dozen US areas. Symptom resolution, clearance, or two negative PCRs marked the recovered donors of Cohort 3.

The source of this sequence is a man aged 25 to 45 who had recovered from COVID-19. Material for sequencing was PBMCs or T cells enriched from blood (not recorded which). V gene TRBV11-2 combines with J gene TRBJ2-1, with TRBD1 identical over 8 bases. The CDR3 DNA reads as TGTGCCAGCAGCCGCAACAGGGGGACGACCTTTAGCTCCTACAATGAGCAGTTCTTC. This translates into CASSRNRGTTFSSYNEQFF. Full variable domain (missing parts from reference TRBV11-2 and TRBJ2-1): EAGVAQSPRYKIIEKRQSVAFWCNPISGHATLYWYQQILGQGPKLLIQFQNNGVVDDSQLPKDRFSAERLKGVDSTLKIQPAKLEDSAVYLCASSRNRGTTFSSYNEQFFGPGTRLTVL.